The T cell receptor beta chain under discussion was sequenced for a study of blood T cell repertoires in COVID-19. About the study: Spain, Italy and the United States supplied samples that represented acute and convalescent COVID-19. Sample material is recorded as cDNA or gDNA derived from T cells, B-cell-depleted T cells, or PBMCs.

Per the original methods: Amplifying reference gene primers gave estimates of nucleated cell counts. Sequenced by immunoSEQ multiplex PCR; TCRdb stores in-frame clones only, minus some. That table gives V, J and clone size, and the DNA gave D and trimming. The data contain 300,000 to 350,000 clones, around nine tenths of them singletons. The source material was peripheral blood. The receptor comes from a woman aged 25 to 39 with COVID-19, enrolled during active disease.

The chain's CDR3 is CASSAGTGRAYGYTF. CDR3 bases: TGTGCCAGCAGCGCCGGGACAGGGAGAGCTTATGGCTACACCTTC. The V and J genes are TRBV9 and TRBJ1-2; 9 positions agree with TRBD1. The V and J ends lost 3 bases and 5 bases, in that order; junction bases with no gene match: 8. The CDR3 extends over 15 amino acids. From germline, CDR1 is SGDLS and CDR2 YYNGEE. The entire variable domain, with the rest obtained from reference TRBV9 and TRBJ1-2, is as follows: DSGVTQTPKHLITATGQRVTLRCSPRSGDLSVYWYQQSLDQGLQFLIQYYNGEERAKGNILERFSAQQFPDLHSELNLSSLELGDSALYFCASSAGTGRAYGYTFGSGTRLTVV.